This entry lists 27 T cell receptor beta chains sequenced from one sample in a study of control samples from healthy donors and cancer patients. TCRdb's table, derived via immunoSEQ multiplex PCR, lists solely in-frame clones and lacks some. The table has roughly 120,000 clones, roughly nine tenths seen once; the top ten hold approximately 7.8%. The sample taken for sequencing was blood. Every receptor here comes from a woman between 18 and 29 years old in good health.

The J gene is TRBJ1-6, the V gene TRBV4-3; tentatively, D is TRBD1 (5 bases). Deletions cut 0 bases from V and 0 bases from J, with 18 bases between. The CDR3 runs to 20 residues. Germline lookup yields CDR1 LGHNA and CDR2 YSLEER. In DNA, the CDR3 is TGCGCCAGCAGCCAAGAGGCCCTCGGGCAGGGCGCCTCCTATAATTCACCCCTCCACTTT. It translates to CASSQEALGQGASYNSPLHF.

In this sample, this clone turned up a few times. The rearrangement uses TRBV7-2 and TRBJ1-5; D is undetermined. The germline V and J ends were trimmed by 3 bases and 2 bases, with 8 bases remaining between them. Germline CDR1 and CDR2: SGHTA and FQGNSA. CDR3 length equals 14 residues. The DNA for the CDR3 is TGTGCCAGCAGCTTGAGGCAGGGCAATCAGCCCCAGCATTTT. Translated: CASSLRQGNQPQHF.

V gene TRBV9 combines with J gene TRBJ2-1, with TRBD1 matching 8 bases. Germline trimming cut 7 bases from V and 3 bases from J; bases unmatched to any gene: 9. The CDR3 extends over 15 amino acids. CDR1 and CDR2 from the germline V gene are SGDLS and YYNGEE. The CDR3: CASAKTGGYYNEQFF. CDR3 nucleotides: TGTGCCAGCGCAAAAACAGGGGGTTACTACAATGAGCAGTTCTTC.

This chain uses TRBV27 with TRBJ2-7; D is ambiguous. In germline, CDR1 is MNHEY, CDR2 SMNVEV (reference sequence). The V end was cut by 3 bases, the J end by 6 bases, with 21 bases between. The CDR3 spans 16 residues. CDR3 bases: TGTGCCAGCAGTTTGTTAGCTAGTTTATTGACGGGCGAGCAGTACTTC. Amino acid sequence: CASSLLASLLTGEQYF.

This chain joins TRBV19 and TRBJ2-3, with 9 positions matching TRBD2. Germline loops: CDR1 LNHDA, CDR2 SQIVND (reference sequence). Trimming cost V 5 bases and J 3 bases; bases outside gene matches: 9. This CDR3 is built from 16 residues. CDR3 amino acids: CASSLRTSARTDTQYF. CDR3 DNA sequence: TGTGCCAGTAGTCTTCGGACTAGCGCACGGACAGATACGCAGTATTTT.

The CDR3 protein is CASSSTRGSDTQYF. The CDR3 coding sequence is TGTGCCAGCAGTTCGACCAGGGGTTCAGATACGCAGTATTTT. The chain couples TRBV6-6 to TRBJ2-3; D is perhaps TRBD1 (6 bases). Germline V gives CDR1 MNHNY, CDR2 SVGAGI (reference sequence). The CDR3 length is 14 residues. V was clipped by 4 bases and J by 4 bases, with 12 bases between them.

As to this clone: Other DNA sequences within the sample encode an identical CDR3. V is TRBV28 and J is TRBJ2-1; the match to TRBD1 covers 8 bases. The CDR3 runs to 16 residues. Germline V gives CDR1 MDHEN, CDR2 SYDVKM. With V trimmed by 4 bases and J by 0 bases, 5 bases remained unmatched. The CDR3: CASSSQGAGSYNEQFF. The DNA of the CDR3 is TGTGCCAGCAGTTCCCAGGGGGCCGGCTCCTACAATGAGCAGTTCTTC.

V and J are TRBV2 and TRBJ1-5; 11 bases line up with TRBD1. This CDR3 has 16 amino acids. Trimming took 6 bases from V and 3 from J; bases not matched to a gene: 7. Germline lookup yields CDR1 SNHLY and CDR2 FYNNEI. CDR3 residues: CASRARDRGFNQPQHF. For the CDR3, the DNA is TGTGCCAGCAGAGCCCGGGACAGGGGGTTCAATCAGCCCCAGCATTTT. Complete variable domain (other parts from reference TRBV2 and TRBJ1-5): EPEVTQTPSHQVTQMGQEVILRCVPISNHLYFYWYRQILGQKVEFLVSFYNNEISEKSEIFDDQFSVERPDGSNFTLKIRSTKLEDSAMYFCASRARDRGFNQPQHFGDGTRLSIL.

The DNA for the CDR3 is TGTGCCATCAGTGAGGGAGGACAGGGATCGAACACCGGGGAGCTGTTTTTT. Its protein is CAISEGGQGSNTGELFF. The J gene is TRBJ2-2, the V gene TRBV10-3; TRBD1 matches at 8 bases. Germline V gives CDR1 ENHRY, CDR2 SYGVKD. V lost 2 bases and J lost 0; bases outside the gene matches: 5. The CDR3 runs 17 residues.

J is TRBJ1-1 and V is TRBV6-5; 7 bases line up with TRBD1. The length of the CDR3 is 14 residues. The V segment lost 6 bases and the J segment 1 base; nucleotides outside the gene matches: 5. Germline CDR1 reads MNHEY; CDR2 reads SVGAGI. The CDR3 DNA is TGTGCCAGCAGAGGGGGCTTATCGAACACTGAAGCTTTCTTT. This gives the protein CASRGGLSNTEAFF.

The genes are TRBV30 and TRBJ2-3; D uncertain. Trimming left V 0 bases short and J 3 bases short, with 13 bases between. CDR1 is GTSNPN, CDR2 SVGIG, per germline (reference sequence). This CDR3 spans 15 amino acids. The CDR3 loop reads CAWSVDDFWTDTQYF. CDR3 coding DNA: TGTGCCTGGAGTGTAGACGATTTTTGGACAGATACGCAGTATTTT.

V is TRBV4-3 and J is TRBJ2-2; D may be TRBD2 (6 bases). The CDR3 runs 14 residues. The V end lost 6 bases, the J end lost 3 bases, and 11 bases lay between the germline ends. Per the germline V gene, CDR1 is LGHNA and CDR2 is YSLEER. The CDR3 DNA is TGCGCCAGCAGACGGGAGTTGGACACCGGGGAGCTGTTTTTT. Translation gives CASRRELDTGELFF.

The V call is TRBV5-5, the J call TRBJ1-2, with a weak D call TRBD1 (6 bases). Germline V gene data show CDR1 as SGHKS and CDR2 as YYEKEE (reference sequence). The V end was cut by 4 bases, the J end by 1 base, with 8 bases between. This CDR3 contains 13 residues. The DNA of the CDR3 is TGTGCCAGCAGCCCGGACAGTAACTATGGCTACACCTTC. This sequence encodes CASSPDSNYGYTF.

This chain links TRBV4-3 with TRBJ2-1; 13 bases are shared with TRBD2. The CDR3 sequence is 19 residues long. Trimming removed 1 base from V and 8 bases from J; junction bases left unmatched: 14. Germline V CDR1 and CDR2: LGHNA, YSLEER. The CDR3 reads CASSQAPGTSGIGLYEQFF. The CDR3 DNA reads TGCGCCAGCAGCCAAGCCCCCGGGACTAGCGGGATAGGTTTATATGAGCAGTTCTTC.

V gene TRBV6-5 combines with J gene TRBJ2-2; unclear D gene. The V and J ends lost 5 bases and 0 bases respectively, with 10 bases between them. This CDR3 has 15 amino acids. Looked up from germline, CDR1 is MNHEY and CDR2 is SVGAGI. CDR3 in DNA: TGTGCCAGCAGTCCCTTTGGCGCGAACACCGGGGAGCTGTTTTTT. Translated, it gives CASSPFGANTGELFF.

V is TRBV5-4 and J is TRBJ1-2, with D maybe TRBD1 (5 bases). The CDR3 runs to 13 residues. Looked up from germline, CDR1 is SGHNT and CDR2 is YYREEE (reference sequence). The V end was cut by 6 bases, the J end by 4 bases, with 13 bases between. Here the CDR3 reads CASTSQTVYGYTF. The DNA of the CDR3 is TGTGCCAGCACCTCCCAGACAGTCTATGGCTACACCTTC.

The CDR3, as DNA: TGTGCCAGCAAATTTGACAGGGGTCGCAATCAGCCCCAGCATTTT. It encodes CASKFDRGRNQPQHF. V usage is TRBV6-5 and J usage is TRBJ1-5, with 8 bases fitting TRBD1. The germline CDR1 and CDR2 sequences are MNHEY and SVGAGI. The CDR3 loop spans 15 amino acids. V shed 7 bases and J 2 bases; nucleotides not matched to a gene: 7.

The gene calls are TRBV9 and TRBJ1-3; no definite D call. Germline V gene sequence: CDR1 SGDLS, CDR2 YYNGEE. The CDR3 sequence is 13 residues long. V was cut by 3 bases and J by 4 bases, with 8 bases left in between. In DNA form, the CDR3 reads TGTGCCAGCAGCGGGGGAAGGGGAAACACCATATATTTT. Translating it yields CASSGGRGNTIYF.

This chain uses TRBV5-6 with TRBJ1-5; D remains ambiguous. Trimming removed 2 bases from V and 4 bases from J, with 10 bases in between. This CDR3 has 14 amino acids. Per the germline V gene, CDR1 is SGHDT and CDR2 is YYEEEE. The CDR3 sequence: CASSFRDRNQPQHF. CDR3 DNA sequence: TGTGCCAGCAGCTTCCGGGATCGAAATCAGCCCCAGCATTTT. Complete variable domain (other parts from reference TRBV5-6 and TRBJ1-5): DAGVTQSPTHLIKTRGQQVTLRCSPKSGHDTVSWYQQALGQGPQFIFQYYEEEERQRGNFPDRFSGHQFPNYSSELNVNALLLGDSALYLCASSFRDRNQPQHFGDGTRLSIL.

Here the CDR3 reads CASSVTGYEQYF. The CDR3 nucleotides read TGTGCCAGCAGCGTGACAGGCTACGAGCAGTACTTC. This chain uses TRBV7-8 with TRBJ2-7, with D maybe TRBD1 (6 bases). The germline gives CDR1 SGHVS, CDR2 FQNEAQ. The CDR3 loop spans 12 amino acids. V gave up 5 bases and J gave up 3 bases, with 8 bases separating them.

The chain couples TRBV3-1 (or the pseudogene TRBV3-2) to TRBJ2-3; 11 bases map to TRBD2. Germline V CDR1 and CDR2: LGHDT, YNNKEL (reference sequence). The CDR3 is 17 residues long. V shed 2 bases, J shed 3 bases, and the junction held 7 bases outside the gene matches. For the CDR3, the DNA is TGTGCCAGCAGCCAACGGGGTAGCGGGGGGGGTACAGATACGCAGTATTTT. Translating gives CASSQRGSGGGTDTQYF.

This clone was recorded once. The chain has TRBV7-9 and TRBJ2-5; 9 bases are a match to TRBD2. After removal of 1 base from V and 4 bases from J, the junction contained 10 bases not matched to a gene. This CDR3 region has 17 residues. CDR1 and CDR2 (germline): SEHNR, FQNEAQ (reference sequence). The DNA of the CDR3 is TGTGCCAGCAGCTTAGGAACAGCGGGAGGACGGGGAGAGACCCAGTACTTC. Translating it yields CASSLGTAGGRGETQYF.

V gene TRBV4-1 combines with J gene TRBJ1-4; unclear D gene. Per germline, CDR1 MGHRA and CDR2 YSYEKL. The CDR3 extends over 14 amino acids. V lost 3 bases and J lost 7, with 12 bases in between. DNA for the CDR3: TGCGCCAGCAGCCAGCAGGAGGTTGGTGAAAAACTGTTTTTT. This encodes CASSQQEVGEKLFF.

The rearrangement uses TRBV24-1 and TRBJ2-5; perhaps TRBD2 as D (6 bases). There are 11 residues in the CDR3. Germline lookup yields CDR1 KGHDR and CDR2 SFDVKD. V was trimmed by 9 bases and J by 5 bases, leaving 9 bases between them. CDR3 region: CATAAGETQYF. DNA for the CDR3: TGTGCCACCGCGGCGGGGGAGACCCAGTACTTC.

This rearrangement joins TRBV18 to TRBJ1-4; TRBD1 might be the D (6 bases). CDR3 length: 16 residues. Between the trimmed V and J ends, which lost 3 bases and 7 bases, there was a span of 18 bases. CDR1 is KGHSH, CDR2 LQKENI, per germline. The CDR3 loop is CASSPSFGGLGEKLFF. The CDR3 DNA reads TGTGCCAGCTCACCGTCCTTTGGGGGGCTGGGTGAAAAACTGTTTTTT.

This chain uses TRBV5-1 with TRBJ2-3; TRBD1 aligns across 7 bases. Germline-derived CDR1 and CDR2 are SGHRS and YFSETQ. V gave up 0 bases and J gave up 2 bases; unmatched junction bases: 6. This CDR3 is 16 amino acids long. The CDR3: CASSLGDRVLTDTQYF. The CDR3 DNA sequence: TGCGCCAGCAGCTTGGGCGACAGGGTTCTCACAGATACGCAGTATTTT.

This chain joins TRBV4-2 and TRBJ2-7, with TRBD2 identical over 8 bases. With 1 base clipped from V and 4 bases from J, the junction kept 12 bases outside the gene matches. The CDR3 has 17 residues. Germline V CDR1 and CDR2: LGHNA, YNFKEQ. The CDR3 DNA is TGTGCCAGCAGCCAAGTAGACGGAGTAGCGGGGATTTACGAGCAGTACTTC. This translates into CASSQVDGVAGIYEQYF.